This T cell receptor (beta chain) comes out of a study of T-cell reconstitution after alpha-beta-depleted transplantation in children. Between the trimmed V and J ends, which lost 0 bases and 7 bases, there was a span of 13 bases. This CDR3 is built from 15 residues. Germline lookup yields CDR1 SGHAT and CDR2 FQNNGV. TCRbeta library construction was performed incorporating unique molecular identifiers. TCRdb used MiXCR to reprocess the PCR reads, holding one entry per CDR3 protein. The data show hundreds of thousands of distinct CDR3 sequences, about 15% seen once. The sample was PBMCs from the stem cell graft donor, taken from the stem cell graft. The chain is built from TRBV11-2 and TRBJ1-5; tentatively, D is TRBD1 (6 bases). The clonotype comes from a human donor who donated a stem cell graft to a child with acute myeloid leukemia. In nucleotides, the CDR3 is TGTGCCAGCAGCTTAGATAGGCAGGGGCTGCAGCCCCAGCATTTT. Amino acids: CASSLDRQGLQPQHF.